This TCR beta chain was obtained from a study of kidney transplant recipient with SARS-CoV-2 infection (TCRdb year 2021). The time point label for this specimen denotes: pre-pandemic baseline sample and day 111 after first positive SARS-CoV-2 test. This clonotype was picked up many times. The antigen it binds to is not known. No base-level quality is on record; no much larger clone is a single base apart. V drops 5 bases and J drops 5 bases, leaving 15 bases in between. Including the terminal cysteine and phenylalanine, the CDR3 comprises 14 residues. This entry keeps only the CDR3 DNA: 42 bases, framed from base 1. CDR1 and CDR2, looked up from the germline V gene, are MDHEN and SYDVKM. This sample was sequenced with an Illumina MiSeq. Profiling of the peripheral T cell repertoire was carried out for human TCRbeta genes. On the authors' methods: Differential clonotype abundance was tested with beta-binomial modelling to account for variability over time. Expanded clonotypes were screened against the ImmuneCODE reference database of SARS-CoV-2-associated TCRs and mapped to viral genome regions. Further repertoire analyses covered TRBV gene usage, CDR3 length, CDR3 amino acid overlap between time points, clonotype abundance distributions and Jaccard similarity. TCRdb reprocessing: public reads trimmed at Q25 with fastp, clones called with MiXCR, in-frame beta chains kept. Here each entry gathers all rows of one CDR3 protein and keeps the most common genes and DNA. The V and J calls and clone size are TCRdb's, not the authors'. Counted in this sample were some 220,000 distinct CDR3 sequences; around 28% of them appeared once. The ten largest account for less than 8.5% of the sample.

The specimen was a blood sample, collected at baseline and on day 111 from a kidney transplant recipient. The TCR sequence derives from a male patient aged 30 to 40 who had COVID-19 and was a kidney transplant recipient. Following a transplant, a fraction of the T cells may be traceable to the graft donor. The chain is encoded by TRBV28 joined to TRBJ2-5, with a tentative D gene TRBD1 over 6 matching bases. The CDR3 is CASSGKTGRETQYF. The DNA sequence is TGTGCCAGCAGTGGAAAGACAGGCAGGGAGACCCAGTACTTC.